A selection of T cell receptor beta chains follows, all from one sample in a study of beta chain features in type 1 diabetes. The method was immunoSEQ multiplex PCR; TCRdb's version includes in-frame clones alone and lacks a portion of them. The data show over 350,000 clones, around 16% seen once. Sequenced: naive CD4+ T cells from blood. Receptor source: a woman in her late teens or twenties in good health. CDR3s include the opening cysteine and the closing phenylalanine or tryptophan. The D gene is left open where the match is weak. Some rows have no size entry. The others give once, few or many, or a class for an expanded clone.

14	TRBD1	TRBV2	TRBJ1-2	few	TGTGCCAGCAGTGAAGGACAGGGGCGTGTTCCTACCCATTTC	CASSEGQGRVPTHF
13	TRBD1	TRBV29-1	TRBJ2-2	few	TGCAGCGCCGCGATCCGACAGGGAGGGGAGCTGTTTTTT	CSAAIRQGGELFF
14	.	TRBV28	TRBJ2-7	.	TGTGCCAGCAGTAGGGGCCGGGTTCTCCTCGAGCAGTACTTC	CASSRGRVLLEQYF
14	.	TRBV30	TRBJ1-5	.	TGTGCCTCGAGTGGGCCAGGGAGCAATCAGCCCCAGCATTTT	CASSGPGSNQPQHF
12	.	TRBV28	TRBJ1-1	few	TGTGCCAGCAGTCGACCGACAGGCTTGGCTTTCTTT	CASSRPTGLAFF
14	.	TRBV2	TRBJ1-5	.	TGTGCCAGCAGTGAAGACAGGGTCAATCAGCCCCAGCATTTT	CASSEDRVNQPQHF
17	.	TRBV7-6	TRBJ2-6	.	TGTGCCAGCAGCTTAGGGGGGCCCAGCTCTGGGGCCAACGTCCTGACTTTC	CASSLGGPSSGANVLTF
14	.	TRBV6-5	TRBJ2-5	.	TGTGCCAGCAGTTACTGGGGGGTTGGGGAGACCCAGTACTTC	CASSYWGVGETQYF
11	TRBD2	TRBV20-1	TRBJ2-1	few	TGCCTGACTAGCTTTTACAATGAGCAGTTCTTC	CLTSFYNEQFF
16	.	TRBV27	TRBJ2-1	.	TGTGCCAGCAGTTTTCCAGGGGTTGGCTCCTACAATGAGCAGTTCTTC	CASSFPGVGSYNEQFF
15	.	TRBV6-5	TRBJ2-1	.	TGTGCCAGCAGGCGCCGGACACCGGTCGTAAATGAGCAGTTCTTC	CASRRRTPVVNEQFF
15	TRBD2	TRBV6-5	TRBJ2-1	few	TGTGCCAGCAGTCAGAGGGGCGGGAGGTACAATGAGCAGTTCTTC	CASSQRGGRYNEQFF
17	.	TRBV5-5	TRBJ1-2	.	TGTGCCAGCAGCTTGGCGGCGGTGTCAGCGGGGGACTATGGCTACACCTTC	CASSLAAVSAGDYGYTF
14	TRBD2	TRBV28	TRBJ2-7	few	TGTGCCAGCAGTTCTAGCGGGAGGAGTTACGAGCAGTACTTC	CASSSSGRSYEQYF
13	.	TRBV6-5	TRBJ1-4	few	TGTGCCAGCAGGGTACGGGGTAATGAAAAACTGTTTTTT	CASRVRGNEKLFF
15	.	TRBV27	TRBJ2-7	few	TGTGCCAGCAGTTTACGGGACATCACTCCCTACGAGCAGTACTTC	CASSLRDITPYEQYF
16	.	TRBV21-1	TRBJ2-7	few	TGTGCCAGCAGCCACGACTCGGCGGGAGTCCAATACGAGCAGTACTTC	CASSHDSAGVQYEQYF
14	.	TRBV11-2	TRBJ2-1	few	TGTGCCAGCAGCTTAGGGGTAGTTGAGGGTGAGCAGTTCTTC	CASSLGVVEGEQFF
12	.	TRBV7-2	TRBJ1-5	.	TGTGCCAGCAGCTTCCTAAATCAGCCCCAGCATTTT	CASSFLNQPQHF
15	.	TRBV6-5	TRBJ2-7	few	TGTGCCAGCAGCCGGGCCTGGCGGGATAACTACGAGCAGTACTTC	CASSRAWRDNYEQYF
14	.	TRBV19	TRBJ2-1	few	TGTGCCAGTAGTGCGGCGGGCTCCTACAATGAGCAGTTCTTC	CASSAAGSYNEQFF
15	TRBD2	TRBV5-1	TRBJ2-1	.	TGCGCCAGCAGCCCCCAAACTAGCGCGAACAATGAGCAGTTCTTC	CASSPQTSANNEQFF
15	TRBD1	TRBV9	TRBJ1-2	.	TGTGCCAGCAGCACGCGACAGGGACGAGGCGGTGGCTACACCTTC	CASSTRQGRGGGYTF
11	.	TRBV11-2	TRBJ2-5	.	TGTGCCAGCAGCTTACGAGAGACCCAGTACTTC	CASSLRETQYF
13	TRBD1	TRBV19	TRBJ2-2	.	TGTGCCAGTAGGGGACAGGGGGACGGGGAGCTGTTTTTT	CASRGQGDGELFF
16	TRBD2	TRBV7-9	TRBJ2-2	few	TGTGCCAGCAGCTTTGGTAGCGGGAGAAGACTTGGGGAGCTGTTTTTT	CASSFGSGRRLGELFF
14	.	TRBV5-6	TRBJ1-2	few	TGTGCCAGCAGCTCGGCCGGGAGTCTTTATGGCTACACCTTC	CASSSAGSLYGYTF
16	TRBD1	TRBV4-2	TRBJ1-5	.	TGTGCCAGCAGCCAACAGGACAGGGGTAGCAATCAGCCCCAGCATTTT	CASSQQDRGSNQPQHF
13	.	TRBV7-2	TRBJ2-7	.	TGTGCCAGCAGCTTAGATCCACGGGACGAGCAGTACTTC	CASSLDPRDEQYF
16	TRBD2	TRBV5-4	TRBJ2-1	.	TGTGCCAGCAGCTTGGGGTGGACTAGCGGGAGGAATGAGCAGTTCTTC	CASSLGWTSGRNEQFF
14	TRBD1	TRBV7-9	TRBJ2-3	few	TGTGCCAGCAGCTTATCAGGGGGAACAGATACGCAGTATTTT	CASSLSGGTDTQYF
13	TRBD1	TRBV5-1	TRBJ2-1	.	TGCGCCAGCAAGTCGACAGGGGTGAATGAGCAGTTCTTC	CASKSTGVNEQFF
11	.	TRBV7-2	TRBJ2-7	.	TGTGCCAGCAGCCTAACCTACGAGCAGTACTTC	CASSLTYEQYF
14	.	TRBV14	TRBJ1-1	.	TGTGCCAGCAGCCAACAGGGAGGTCTCACTGAAGCTTTCTTT	CASSQQGGLTEAFF
14	TRBD1	TRBV6-5	TRBJ1-2	few	TGTGCCAGCAGAACCGGGACAGCGAACTATGGCTACACCTTC	CASRTGTANYGYTF
14	.	TRBV29-1	TRBJ1-3	few	TGCAGCGGGCCGGGTAAATCGAGTGGAAACACCATATATTTT	CSGPGKSSGNTIYF
14	.	TRBV27	TRBJ2-3	.	TGTGCCAACAGAACAGGGCTGAGCACAGATACGCAGTATTTT	CANRTGLSTDTQYF
10	.	TRBV20-1	TRBJ2-1	few	TGCAGTGCTAGATCCAGTGGGCAGTTCTTC	CSARSSGQFF
11	.	TRBV30	TRBJ2-5	.	TGTGCCTGGAGTTTACAAGAGACCCAGTACTTC	CAWSLQETQYF
15	TRBD1	TRBV11-2	TRBJ2-7	few	TGTGCCAGCAGCTTACTCCGGGACAGGGAGGGCGAGCAGTACTTC	CASSLLRDREGEQYF
13	.	TRBV5-1	TRBJ2-2	.	TGCGCCAGCAGTTCCGTCGGGACCGGGGAGCTGTTTTTT	CASSSVGTGELFF
14	.	TRBV12-5	TRBJ2-3	.	TGTGCTAGTGCCGAAGACAGATACACAGATACGCAGTATTTT	CASAEDRYTDTQYF
15	TRBD1	TRBV11-2	TRBJ2-6	few	TGTGCCAGCAAGACAGGGAGCTCTGGGGCCAACGTCCTGACTTTC	CASKTGSSGANVLTF
14	.	TRBV30	TRBJ2-7	.	TGTGCCTGGAGTGTTACTGCCCTATATCGTGAGCAGTACTTC	CAWSVTALYREQYF
13	.	TRBV19	TRBJ2-5	.	TGTGCCAGCCAGGACTCCCAGGAGGAGACCCAGTACTTC	CASQDSQEETQYF
14	.	TRBV5-1	TRBJ1-2	few	TGCGCCAGCAGCAAGAGGACAGACAACTATGGCTACACCTTC	CASSKRTDNYGYTF
16	.	TRBV7-2	TRBJ2-3	.	TGTGCCAGCAGCTTAGACAGAACCGGTAGCACAGATACGCAGTATTTT	CASSLDRTGSTDTQYF
12	.	TRBV28	TRBJ2-3	few	TGTGCCAGCAGTTTAGATGGGCGAGCGCAGTATTTT	CASSLDGRAQYF
14	.	TRBV9	TRBJ2-7	few	TGTGCCAGCAGCGTAGAGCAGGGCTCCCACGAGCAGTACTTC	CASSVEQGSHEQYF
14	TRBD2	TRBV7-9	TRBJ2-5	.	TGTGCCAGCAGCGGGGGGGACCTCCAAGAGACCCAGTACTTC	CASSGGDLQETQYF
15	TRBD1	TRBV9	TRBJ2-7	.	TGTGCCAGCAGCGTATATTGGCAGGGGGCCAACGAGCAGTACTTC	CASSVYWQGANEQYF
16	TRBD2	TRBV30	TRBJ2-3	.	TGTGCCGCTGTCCGGGGACTAGCGGGAGGAAGGGATACGCAGTATTTT	CAAVRGLAGGRDTQYF
13	TRBD2	TRBV5-4	TRBJ2-7	.	TGTGCCAGCAGCCACGGACTAGTCTACGAGCAGTACTTC	CASSHGLVYEQYF
14	.	TRBV6-4	TRBJ1-5	.	TGTGCCAGCAGTGACCCGGTCATTTTATTGCCCCAGCATTTT	CASSDPVILLPQHF